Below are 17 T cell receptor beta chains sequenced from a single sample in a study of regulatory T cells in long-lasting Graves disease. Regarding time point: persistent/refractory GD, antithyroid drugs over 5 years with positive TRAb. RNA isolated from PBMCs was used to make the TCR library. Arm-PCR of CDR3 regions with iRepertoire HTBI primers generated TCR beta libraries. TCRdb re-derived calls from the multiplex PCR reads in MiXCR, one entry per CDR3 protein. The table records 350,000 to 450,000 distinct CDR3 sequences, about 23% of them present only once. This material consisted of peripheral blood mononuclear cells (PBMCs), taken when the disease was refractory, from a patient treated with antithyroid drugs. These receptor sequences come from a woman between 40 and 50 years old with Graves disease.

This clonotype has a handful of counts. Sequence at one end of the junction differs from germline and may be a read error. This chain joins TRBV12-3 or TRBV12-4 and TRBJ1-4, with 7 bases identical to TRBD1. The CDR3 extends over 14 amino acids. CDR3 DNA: TGCGCCAGCAGCTTGAGACAGGGAAATGAAAAACTGTTTTTT. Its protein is CASSLRQGNEKLFF.

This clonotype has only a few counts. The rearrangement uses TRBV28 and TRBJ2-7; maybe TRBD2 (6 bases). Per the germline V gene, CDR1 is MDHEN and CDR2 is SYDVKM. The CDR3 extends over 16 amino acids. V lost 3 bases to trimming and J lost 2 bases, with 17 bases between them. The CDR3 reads CASSLVGTYTPYEQYF. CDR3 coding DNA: TGTGCCAGCAGTTTGGTCGGGACTTATACTCCCTACGAGCAGTACTTC.

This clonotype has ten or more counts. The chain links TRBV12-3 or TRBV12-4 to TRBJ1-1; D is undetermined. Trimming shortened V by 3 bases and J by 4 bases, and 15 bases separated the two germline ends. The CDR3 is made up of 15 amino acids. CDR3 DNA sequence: TGTGCCAGCAGTTTCGGGCGCATAGGAGGCACTGAAGCTTTCTTT. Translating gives CASSFGRIGGTEAFF.

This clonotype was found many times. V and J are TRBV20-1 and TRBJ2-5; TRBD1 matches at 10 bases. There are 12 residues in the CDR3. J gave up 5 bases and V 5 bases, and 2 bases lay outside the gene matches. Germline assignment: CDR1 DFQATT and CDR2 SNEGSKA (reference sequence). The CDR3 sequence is CSAEGQGETQYF. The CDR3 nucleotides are TGCAGTGCTGAGGGACAGGGGGAGACCCAGTACTTC.

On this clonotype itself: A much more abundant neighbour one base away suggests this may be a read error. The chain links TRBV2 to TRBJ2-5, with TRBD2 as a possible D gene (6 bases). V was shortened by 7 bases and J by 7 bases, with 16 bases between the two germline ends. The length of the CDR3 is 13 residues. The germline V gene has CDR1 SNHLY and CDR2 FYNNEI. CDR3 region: CASMGRERGTQYF. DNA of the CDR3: TGTGCCAGCATGGGTCGGGAGAGGGGGACCCAGTACTTC.

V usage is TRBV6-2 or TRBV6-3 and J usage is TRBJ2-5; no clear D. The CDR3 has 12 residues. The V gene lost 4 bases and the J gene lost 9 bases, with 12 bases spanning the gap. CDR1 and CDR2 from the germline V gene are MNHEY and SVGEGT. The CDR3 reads CASSSPVSAQYF. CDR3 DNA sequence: TGTGCCAGCAGTTCACCAGTCTCAGCCCAGTACTTC.

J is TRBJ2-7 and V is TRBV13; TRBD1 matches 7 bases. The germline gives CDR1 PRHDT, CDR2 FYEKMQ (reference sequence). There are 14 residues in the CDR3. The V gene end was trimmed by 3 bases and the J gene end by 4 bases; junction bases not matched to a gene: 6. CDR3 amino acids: CASSFGDSLYEQYF. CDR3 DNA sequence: TGTGCCAGCAGCTTCGGGGACAGTCTTTACGAGCAGTACTTC.

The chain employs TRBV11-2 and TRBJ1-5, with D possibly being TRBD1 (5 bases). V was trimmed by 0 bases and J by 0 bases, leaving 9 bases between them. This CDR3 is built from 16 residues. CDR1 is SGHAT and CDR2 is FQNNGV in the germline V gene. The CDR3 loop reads CASSLDFGGSNQPQHF. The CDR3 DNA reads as TGTGCCAGCAGCTTAGATTTCGGGGGTAGCAATCAGCCCCAGCATTTT.

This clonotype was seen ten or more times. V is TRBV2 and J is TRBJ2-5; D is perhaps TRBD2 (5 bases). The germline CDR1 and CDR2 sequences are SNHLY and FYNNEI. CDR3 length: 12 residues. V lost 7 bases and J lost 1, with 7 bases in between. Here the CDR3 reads CASMRVQETQYF. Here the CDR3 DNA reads TGTGCCAGCATGAGGGTCCAAGAGACCCAGTACTTC.

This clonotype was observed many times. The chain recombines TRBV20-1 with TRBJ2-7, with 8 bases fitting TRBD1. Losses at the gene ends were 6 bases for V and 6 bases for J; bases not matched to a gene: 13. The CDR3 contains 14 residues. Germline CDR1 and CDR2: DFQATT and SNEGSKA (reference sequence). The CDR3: CSATALQGVGEQYF. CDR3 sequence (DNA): TGCAGTGCCACCGCGCTACAGGGGGTCGGCGAGCAGTACTTC.

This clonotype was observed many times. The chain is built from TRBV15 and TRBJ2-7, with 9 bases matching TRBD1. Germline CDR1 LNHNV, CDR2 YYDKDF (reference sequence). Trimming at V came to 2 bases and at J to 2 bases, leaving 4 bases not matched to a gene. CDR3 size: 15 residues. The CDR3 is CATSRLRTGAYEQYF. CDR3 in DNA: TGTGCCACCAGCAGACTGCGGACAGGGGCCTACGAGCAGTACTTC. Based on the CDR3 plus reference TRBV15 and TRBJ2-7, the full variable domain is DAMVIQNPRYQVTQFGKPVTLSCSQTLNHNVMYWYQQKSSQAPKLLFHYYDKDFNNEADTPDNFQSRRPNTSFCFLDIRSPGLGDTAMYLCATSRLRTGAYEQYFGPGTRLTVT.

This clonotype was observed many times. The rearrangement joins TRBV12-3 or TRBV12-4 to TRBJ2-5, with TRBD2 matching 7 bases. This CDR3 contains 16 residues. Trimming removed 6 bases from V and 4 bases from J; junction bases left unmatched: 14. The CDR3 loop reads CASSPRYLRERETQYF. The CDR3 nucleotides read TGTGCCAGCAGCCCCCGGTATTTGCGGGAGCGAGAGACCCAGTACTTC.

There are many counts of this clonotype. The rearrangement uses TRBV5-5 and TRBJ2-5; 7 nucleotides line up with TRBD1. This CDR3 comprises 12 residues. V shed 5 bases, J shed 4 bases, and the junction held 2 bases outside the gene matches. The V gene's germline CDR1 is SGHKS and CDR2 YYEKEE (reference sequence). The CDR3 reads CASSWDRETQYF. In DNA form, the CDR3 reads TGTGCCAGCAGTTGGGACAGAGAGACCCAGTACTTC.

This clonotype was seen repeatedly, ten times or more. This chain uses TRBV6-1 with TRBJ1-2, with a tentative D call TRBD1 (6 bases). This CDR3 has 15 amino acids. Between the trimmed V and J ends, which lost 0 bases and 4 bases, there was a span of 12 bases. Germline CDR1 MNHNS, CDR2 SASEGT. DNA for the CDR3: TGTGCCAGCAGTGAAGCGCTTCAGGGGATCTATGGCTACACCTTC. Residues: CASSEALQGIYGYTF.

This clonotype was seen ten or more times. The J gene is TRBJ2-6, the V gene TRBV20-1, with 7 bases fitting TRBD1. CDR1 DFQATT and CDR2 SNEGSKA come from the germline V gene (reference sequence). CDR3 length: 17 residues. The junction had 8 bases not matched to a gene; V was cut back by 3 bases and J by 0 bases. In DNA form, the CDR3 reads TGCAGTGCTAGCGACAGGGTCTCCAGCTCTGGGGCCAACGTCCTGACTTTC. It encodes CSASDRVSSSGANVLTF.

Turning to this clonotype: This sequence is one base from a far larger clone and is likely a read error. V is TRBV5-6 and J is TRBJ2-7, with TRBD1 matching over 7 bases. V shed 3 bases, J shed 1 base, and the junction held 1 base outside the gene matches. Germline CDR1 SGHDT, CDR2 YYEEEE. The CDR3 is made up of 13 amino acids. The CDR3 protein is CASSWGQSYEQYF. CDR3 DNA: TGTGCCAGCAGCTGGGGACAGTCCTACGAGCAGTACTTC.

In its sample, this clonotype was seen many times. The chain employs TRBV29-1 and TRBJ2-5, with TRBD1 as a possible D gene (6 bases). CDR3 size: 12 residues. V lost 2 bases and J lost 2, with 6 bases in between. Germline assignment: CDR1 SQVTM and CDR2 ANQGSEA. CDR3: CSVEQGQETQYF. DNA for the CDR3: TGCAGCGTTGAACAGGGGCAAGAGACCCAGTACTTC.